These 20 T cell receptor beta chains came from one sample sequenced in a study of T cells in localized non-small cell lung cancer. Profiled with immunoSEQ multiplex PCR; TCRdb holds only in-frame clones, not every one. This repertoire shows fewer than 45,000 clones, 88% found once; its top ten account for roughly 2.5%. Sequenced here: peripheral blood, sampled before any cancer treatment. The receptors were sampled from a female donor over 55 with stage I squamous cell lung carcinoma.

CDR3 nucleotides: TGTGCCAGCAGTTTCCATCGGGAGCAGTACTTC. As protein: CASSFHREQYF. This rearrangement joins TRBV6-5 to TRBJ2-7; D call uncertain. The CDR3 loop spans 11 amino acids. Germline values: CDR1 MNHEY, CDR2 SVGAGI. V lost 4 bases to trimming and J lost 7 bases, with 8 bases between them.

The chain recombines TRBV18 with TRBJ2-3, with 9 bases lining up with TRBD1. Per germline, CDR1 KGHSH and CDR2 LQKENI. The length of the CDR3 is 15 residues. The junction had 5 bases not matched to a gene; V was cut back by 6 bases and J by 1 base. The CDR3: CASSPRDRGTDTQYF. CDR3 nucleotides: TGTGCCAGCTCCCCTAGGGACAGGGGCACAGATACGCAGTATTTT.

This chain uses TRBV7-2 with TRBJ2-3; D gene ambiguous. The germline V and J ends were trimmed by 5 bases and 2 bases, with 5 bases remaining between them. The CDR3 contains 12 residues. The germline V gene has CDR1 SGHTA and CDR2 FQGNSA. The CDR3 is CASSDITDTQYF. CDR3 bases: TGTGCCAGCAGCGATATCACAGATACGCAGTATTTT.

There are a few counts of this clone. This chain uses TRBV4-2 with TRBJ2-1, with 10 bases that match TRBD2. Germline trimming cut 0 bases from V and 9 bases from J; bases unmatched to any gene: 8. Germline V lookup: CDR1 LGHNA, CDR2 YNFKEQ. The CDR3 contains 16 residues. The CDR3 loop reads CASSQEASGRVFEQFF. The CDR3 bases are TGTGCCAGCAGCCAAGAAGCTAGCGGGAGAGTATTTGAGCAGTTCTTC.

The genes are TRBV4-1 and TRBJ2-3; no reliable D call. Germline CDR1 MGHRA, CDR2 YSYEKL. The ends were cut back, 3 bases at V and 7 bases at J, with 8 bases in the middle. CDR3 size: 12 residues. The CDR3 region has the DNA TGCGCCAGCAGCCATCCCGAACATACGCAGTATTTT. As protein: CASSHPEHTQYF.

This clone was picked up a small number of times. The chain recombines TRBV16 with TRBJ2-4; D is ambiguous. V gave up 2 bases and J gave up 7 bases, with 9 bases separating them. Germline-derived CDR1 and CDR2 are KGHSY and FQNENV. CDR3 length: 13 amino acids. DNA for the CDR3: TGTGCCAGCAGCCAAATGGACGGGAACATTCAGTACTTC. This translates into CASSQMDGNIQYF.

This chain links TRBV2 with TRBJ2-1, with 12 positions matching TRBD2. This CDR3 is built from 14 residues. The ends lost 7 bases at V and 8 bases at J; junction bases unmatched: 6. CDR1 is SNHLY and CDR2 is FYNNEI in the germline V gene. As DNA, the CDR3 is TGTGCCAGCACCTTACTAGCGGGAGGACATGAGCAGTTCTTC. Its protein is CASTLLAGGHEQFF.

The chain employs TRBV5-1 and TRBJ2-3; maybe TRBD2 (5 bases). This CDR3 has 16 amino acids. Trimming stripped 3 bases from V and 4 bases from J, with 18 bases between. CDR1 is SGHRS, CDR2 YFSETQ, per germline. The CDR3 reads CASSSTGTRKADTQYF. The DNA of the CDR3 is TGCGCCAGCAGCTCGACTGGTACTAGGAAAGCAGATACGCAGTATTTT.

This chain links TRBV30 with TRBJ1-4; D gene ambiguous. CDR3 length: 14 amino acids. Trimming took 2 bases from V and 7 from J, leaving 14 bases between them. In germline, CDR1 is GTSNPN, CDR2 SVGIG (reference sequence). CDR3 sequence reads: CAWSKGSQVEKLFF. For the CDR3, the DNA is TGTGCCTGGAGTAAAGGGAGTCAGGTTGAAAAACTGTTTTTT.

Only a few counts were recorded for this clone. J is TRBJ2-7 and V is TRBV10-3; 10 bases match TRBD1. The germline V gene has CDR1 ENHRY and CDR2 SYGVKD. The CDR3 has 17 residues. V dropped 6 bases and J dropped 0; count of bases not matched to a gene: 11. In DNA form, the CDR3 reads TGTGCCATCAGGGAGGACAGGGGGGTCCTTTTCTCCTACGAGCAGTACTTC. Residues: CAIREDRGVLFSYEQYF.

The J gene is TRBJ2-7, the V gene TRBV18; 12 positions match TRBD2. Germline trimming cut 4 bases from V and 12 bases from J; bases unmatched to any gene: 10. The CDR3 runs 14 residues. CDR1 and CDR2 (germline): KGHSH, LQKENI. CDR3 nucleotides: TGTGCCAGCTCACGCGACGGACTAGCGGGGAACCTGTACTTC. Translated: CASSRDGLAGNLYF.

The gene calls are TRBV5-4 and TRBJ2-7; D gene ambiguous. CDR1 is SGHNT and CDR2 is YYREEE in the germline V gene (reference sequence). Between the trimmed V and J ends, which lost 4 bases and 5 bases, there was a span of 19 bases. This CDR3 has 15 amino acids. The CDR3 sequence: CASSDGSPPVDEQYF. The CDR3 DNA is TGTGCCAGCAGCGATGGTTCCCCCCCCGTGGACGAGCAGTACTTC.

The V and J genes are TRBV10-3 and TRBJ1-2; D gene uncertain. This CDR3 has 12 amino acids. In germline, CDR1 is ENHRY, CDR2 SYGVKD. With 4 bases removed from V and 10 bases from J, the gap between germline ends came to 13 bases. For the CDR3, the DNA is TGTGCCATCAGTGCGGCCGCTCAGACCTACACCTTC. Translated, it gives CAISAAAQTYTF.

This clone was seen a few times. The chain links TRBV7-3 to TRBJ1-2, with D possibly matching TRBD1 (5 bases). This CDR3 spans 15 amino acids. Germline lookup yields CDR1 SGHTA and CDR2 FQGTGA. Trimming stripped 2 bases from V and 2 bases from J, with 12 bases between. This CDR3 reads CASSLLGGPNYGYTF. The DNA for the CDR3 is TGTGCCAGCAGCTTACTTGGGGGACCCAACTATGGCTACACCTTC.

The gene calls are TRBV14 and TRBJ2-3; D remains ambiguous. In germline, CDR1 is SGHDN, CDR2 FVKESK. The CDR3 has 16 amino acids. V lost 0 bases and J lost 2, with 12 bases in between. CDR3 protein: CASSQDWKLNTDTQYF. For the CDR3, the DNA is TGTGCCAGCAGCCAAGACTGGAAATTAAACACAGATACGCAGTATTTT.

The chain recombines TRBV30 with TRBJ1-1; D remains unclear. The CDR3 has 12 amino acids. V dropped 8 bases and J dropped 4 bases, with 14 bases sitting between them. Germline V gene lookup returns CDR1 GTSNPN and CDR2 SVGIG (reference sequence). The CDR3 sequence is CARSVEATEAFF. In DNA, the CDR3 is TGTGCCAGATCAGTGGAGGCCACTGAAGCTTTCTTT. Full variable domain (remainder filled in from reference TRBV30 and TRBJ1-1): SQTIHQWPATLVQPVGSPLSLECTVEGTSNPNLYWYRQAAGRGLQLLFYSVGIGQISSEVPQNLSASRPQDRQFILSSKKLLLSDSGFYLCARSVEATEAFFGQGTRLTVV.

Written as DNA, the CDR3 is TGTGCCACCACCCGGTCGGGGGAACGACAGCCCCAGCATTTT. This codes for CATTRSGERQPQHF. The chain uses TRBV15 and TRBJ1-5; D might be TRBD1 (5 bases). The germline gives CDR1 LNHNV, CDR2 YYDKDF (reference sequence). V lost 7 bases and J 7 bases, leaving 17 bases between the germline ends. The CDR3 length is 14 residues. The variable domain in full, completed from reference TRBV15 and TRBJ1-5, reads DAMVIQNPRYQVTQFGKPVTLSCSQTLNHNVMYWYQQKSSQAPKLLFHYYDKDFNNEADTPDNFQSRRPNTSFCFLDIRSPGLGDTAMYLCATTRSGERQPQHFGDGTRLSIL.

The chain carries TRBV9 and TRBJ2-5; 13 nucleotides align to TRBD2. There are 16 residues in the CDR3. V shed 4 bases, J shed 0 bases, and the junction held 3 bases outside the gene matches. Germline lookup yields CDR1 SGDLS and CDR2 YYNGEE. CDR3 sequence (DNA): TGTGCCAGCAGCCTGGGACTAGCGGGGAACCAAGAGACCCAGTACTTC. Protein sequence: CASSLGLAGNQETQYF.

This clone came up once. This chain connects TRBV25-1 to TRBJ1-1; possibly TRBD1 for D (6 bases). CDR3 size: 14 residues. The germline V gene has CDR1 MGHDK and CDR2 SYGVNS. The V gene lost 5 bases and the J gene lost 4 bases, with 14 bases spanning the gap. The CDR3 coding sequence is TGTGCCAGCAGTCCTTTACTAGGGGGCACTGAAGCTTTCTTT. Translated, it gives CASSPLLGGTEAFF.

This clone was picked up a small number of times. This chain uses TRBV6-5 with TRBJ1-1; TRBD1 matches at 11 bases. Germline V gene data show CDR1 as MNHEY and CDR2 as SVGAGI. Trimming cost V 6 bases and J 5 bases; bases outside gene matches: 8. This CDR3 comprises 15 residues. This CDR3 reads CASRSGQGALTEAFF. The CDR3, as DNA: TGTGCCAGCAGATCTGGACAGGGGGCGCTTACTGAAGCTTTCTTT.